One sample yielded the 19 T cell receptor beta chains listed below, sequenced in a study of T-cell memory formation after mild COVID-19. TCRdb re-called the 5' RACE reads with MiXCR, one entry per CDR3 protein. The sample yields fewer than 550,000 distinct CDR3 sequences, about 19% seen once. Sequenced sample: PBMCs or a T cell subset sorted from them (not recorded which). The receptors stem from an adult woman who had mild COVID-19 (a few samples of this study predate the infection). Cell type and time point are not known.

This chain uses TRBV4-2 with TRBJ2-5, with 7 bases fitting TRBD2. Germline trimming cut 2 bases from V and 1 base from J; bases unmatched to any gene: 7. The CDR3 is made up of 16 amino acids. Germline loops: CDR1 LGHNA, CDR2 YNFKEQ. DNA of the CDR3: TGTGCCAGCAGCCAATCAGGGATAGCGGGCCAAGAGACCCAGTACTTC. This codes for CASSQSGIAGQETQYF.

The chain is built from TRBV4-2 and TRBJ2-2; D ambiguous. This CDR3 comprises 17 residues. V lost 4 bases to trimming and J lost 0 bases, with 15 bases between them. CDR1 LGHNA and CDR2 YNFKEQ come from the germline V gene. CDR3 coding DNA: TGTGCCAGCAGCCGAGCACTAAGTACCCCGAACACCGGGGAGCTGTTTTTT. Its translation: CASSRALSTPNTGELFF.

This clonotype has only a few counts. The genes are TRBV12-3 or TRBV12-4 and TRBJ2-1; 7 positions agree with TRBD2. V was clipped by 1 base and J by 0 bases; unmatched bases: 3. The CDR3 has 16 residues. In DNA form, the CDR3 reads TGTGCCAGCAGTTTAGGGGACTACTCCTCCTACAATGAGCAGTTCTTC. Its translation: CASSLGDYSSYNEQFF.

This clonotype was seen a few times. V is TRBV7-2 and J is TRBJ2-7; 7 bases map to TRBD1. The CDR3 extends over 13 amino acids. Trimming at V came to 6 bases and at J to 5 bases, leaving 7 bases not matched to a gene. Germline CDR1 reads SGHTA; CDR2 reads FQGNSA. The DNA for the CDR3 is TGTGCCAGCAGTCGACAGGGTACGGACGAGCAGTACTTC. Translated: CASSRQGTDEQYF.

The rearrangement links TRBV6-5 to TRBJ2-6; weak D call: TRBD2 (5 bases). This CDR3 comprises 16 residues. The germline V gene encodes CDR1 MNHEY and CDR2 SVGAGI. Trimming took 2 bases from V and 0 from J, leaving 8 bases between them. In DNA, the CDR3 is TGTGCCAGCAGTTACACGGGGAGCTCTGGGGCCAACGTCCTGACTTTC. Residues: CASSYTGSSGANVLTF.

CDR3 sequence reads: CAISLDSRYGYTF. CDR3 in DNA: TGTGCCATCAGTCTGGACAGTCGCTATGGCTACACCTTC. The gene calls are TRBV10-3 and TRBJ1-2, with D possibly being TRBD1 (6 bases). The CDR3 extends over 13 amino acids. Trimming removed 5 bases from V and 4 bases from J, with 11 bases in between. CDR1 is ENHRY, CDR2 SYGVKD, per germline.

This clonotype was seen repeatedly, ten times or more. CDR3 nucleotides: TGTGCCAGCAGCTTGGGACAGGGAATAGAACAGTACTTC. Protein sequence: CASSLGQGIEQYF. The chain has TRBV7-9 and TRBJ2-7; 9 bases agree with TRBD1. CDR3 size: 13 residues. J lost 10 bases, V lost 3 bases, and 7 bases had no gene match. The germline V gene has CDR1 SEHNR and CDR2 FQNEAQ (reference sequence).

This clonotype was observed at least ten times. The chain joins TRBV18 to TRBJ2-5; 12 bases fit TRBD2. The ends lost 2 bases at V and 4 bases at J; junction bases unmatched: 5. Germline V gives CDR1 KGHSH, CDR2 LQKENI. The CDR3 consists of 16 residues. CDR3 sequence (DNA): TGTGCCAGCTCACCAGGACTAGCGGGGCGAAGAGAGACCCAGTACTTC. As protein: CASSPGLAGRRETQYF.

The chain uses TRBV29-1 and TRBJ2-1; D remains ambiguous. The V gene lost 0 bases and the J gene lost 5 bases, with 20 bases spanning the gap. The CDR3 is 17 amino acids. Germline values: CDR1 SQVTM, CDR2 ANQGSEA. The CDR3 coding sequence is TGCAGCGTTGAAGATGAACTCCATGACTCTTGGGACAATGAGCAGTTCTTC. Amino acids: CSVEDELHDSWDNEQFF.

The gene calls are TRBV7-2 and TRBJ2-7; 10 bases match TRBD2. Germline V CDR1 and CDR2: SGHTA, FQGNSA. There are 13 residues in the CDR3. V lost 5 bases and J lost 5; bases outside the gene matches: 3. DNA for the CDR3: TGTGCCAGCAGCCTGGGACTAGCGAACGAGCAGTACTTC. As protein: CASSLGLANEQYF.

V gene TRBV29-1 combines with J gene TRBJ2-3, with 9 bases that match TRBD1. The junction had 9 bases not matched to a gene; V was cut back by 7 bases and J by 4 bases. The germline CDR1 and CDR2 sequences are SQVTM and ANQGSEA. The CDR3 totals 14 residues. The CDR3 sequence: CSAADRGVADTQYF. CDR3 nucleotide sequence: TGCAGCGCGGCCGACAGGGGGGTTGCAGATACGCAGTATTTT.

The sample holds a few counts of this clonotype. V gene TRBV9 combines with J gene TRBJ2-5; D is perhaps TRBD1 (6 bases). The CDR3 covers 14 residues. Looked up from germline, CDR1 is SGDLS and CDR2 is YYNGEE. Trimming shortened V by 3 bases and J by 4 bases, and 13 bases separated the two germline ends. The CDR3, as DNA: TGTGCCAGCAGCGCCTCACAGGGACGAGAGACCCAGTACTTC. It encodes CASSASQGRETQYF.

This clonotype was counted only a few times. The chain links TRBV5-5 to TRBJ2-1, with 8 bases identical to TRBD2. The CDR3 runs to 16 residues. V lost 3 bases to trimming and J lost 10 bases; unmatched junction nucleotides: 15. The germline V gene encodes CDR1 SGHKS and CDR2 YYEKEE (reference sequence). This CDR3 is CASSSEAGVQSREQFF. The CDR3 DNA reads TGTGCCAGCAGCTCCGAAGCGGGAGTCCAGAGTCGGGAGCAGTTCTTC.

The chain is built from TRBV5-5 and TRBJ1-2, with D uncertain. Germline values: CDR1 SGHKS, CDR2 YYEKEE (reference sequence). This CDR3 has 13 amino acids. V lost 1 base to trimming and J lost 7 bases, with 11 bases between them. The CDR3 DNA sequence: TGTGCCAGCAGCTTGAACCTCAGAGGTGGCTACACCTTC. It encodes CASSLNLRGGYTF.

This clonotype was seen a handful of times. The chain has TRBV5-1 and TRBJ1-1; D is uncertain. V was shortened by 2 bases and J by 11 bases, with 16 bases between the two germline ends. The CDR3 sequence is 13 residues long. Germline V gives CDR1 SGHRS, CDR2 YFSETQ. Here the CDR3 DNA reads TGCGCCAGCAGCTTTCACATGGATTCGCGGGCTTTCTTT. This sequence encodes CASSFHMDSRAFF.

This clonotype was found many times. The gene calls are TRBV24-1 and TRBJ1-2, with TRBD1 as a possible D gene (6 bases). CDR3 length equals 14 residues. CDR1 KGHDR and CDR2 SFDVKD come from the germline V gene. V shed 4 bases and J shed 6 bases, with 14 bases lying between them. The CDR3 nucleotides are TGTGCCACCAGTGACGGACAGTTCTGGAATGGCTACACCTTC. It is translated as CATSDGQFWNGYTF.

V usage is TRBV10-3 and J usage is TRBJ2-7; D gene uncertain. The CDR3 runs to 14 residues. V lost 8 bases, J lost 2 bases, and 16 bases lay in between. Per the germline V gene, CDR1 is ENHRY and CDR2 is SYGVKD. CDR3 sequence: CAIGDYRVAYEQYF. CDR3 sequence (DNA): TGTGCCATCGGCGATTACAGAGTAGCCTACGAGCAGTACTTC.

This clonotype was seen repeatedly, ten times or more. One junction end disagrees with the germline gene, perhaps due to a read error. The rearrangement links TRBV7-8 to TRBJ2-1; perhaps TRBD2 as D (5 bases). Germline loops: CDR1 SGHVS, CDR2 FQNEAQ. This CDR3 spans 11 amino acids. This CDR3 reads CASSLGLGVFF. Here the CDR3 DNA reads TGTGCCAGCAGCCTTGGACTGGGCGTTTTTTTC.

Many counts were recorded for this clonotype. The chain recombines TRBV9 with TRBJ2-7; TRBD1 aligns across 7 bases. The V and J ends lost 7 bases and 2 bases, in that order; junction bases with no gene match: 9. The CDR3 loop spans 14 amino acids. The V gene's germline CDR1 is SGDLS and CDR2 YYNGEE. CDR3 sequence: CASSARDRAYEQYF. In nucleotides, the CDR3 is TGTGCCAGCTCAGCCCGGGACAGAGCCTACGAGCAGTACTTC.